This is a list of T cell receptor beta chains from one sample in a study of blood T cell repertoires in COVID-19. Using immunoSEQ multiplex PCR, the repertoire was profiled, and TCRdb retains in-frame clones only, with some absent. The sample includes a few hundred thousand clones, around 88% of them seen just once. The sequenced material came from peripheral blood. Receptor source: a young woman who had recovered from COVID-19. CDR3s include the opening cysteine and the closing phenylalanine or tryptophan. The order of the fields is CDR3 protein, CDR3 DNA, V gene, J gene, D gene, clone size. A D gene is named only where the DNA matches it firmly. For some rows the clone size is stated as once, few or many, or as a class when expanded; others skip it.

CDR3 protein: CASSHRGGAEYEQYF
CDR3 DNA: TGTGCCAGCAGCCATAGAGGCGGGGCCGAATACGAGCAGTACTTC
V gene: TRBV7-2
J gene: TRBJ2-7
D gene: NA
clone size: NA

CDR3 protein: CASSSGTLVEKLFF
CDR3 DNA: TGTGCCAGCAGTTCCGGGACATTGGTGGAAAAACTGTTTTTT
V gene: TRBV28
J gene: TRBJ1-4
D gene: NA
clone size: NA

CDR3 protein: CASSRTPIIEDTQYF
CDR3 DNA: TGTGCCAGCAGCCGGACACCTATTATTGAGGATACGCAGTATTTT
V gene: TRBV5-6
J gene: TRBJ2-3
D gene: NA
clone size: NA

CDR3 protein: CASSSSTDEQYF
CDR3 DNA: TGTGCCAGCAGTTCATCAACGGACGAGCAGTACTTC
V gene: TRBV28
J gene: TRBJ2-7
D gene: NA
clone size: NA

CDR3 protein: CASSQAGGERFEQYF
CDR3 DNA: TGTGCCAGCAGCCAGGCGGGGGGGGAGAGGTTCGAGCAGTACTTC
V gene: TRBV4-2
J gene: TRBJ2-7
D gene: TRBD2
clone size: NA

CDR3 protein: CASSDSSLDLNTEAFF
CDR3 DNA: TGTGCCAGCAGCGATTCCAGCCTGGACTTGAACACTGAAGCTTTCTTT
V gene: TRBV9
J gene: TRBJ1-1
D gene: NA
clone size: NA

CDR3 protein: CASDFPPLRGNQPQHF
CDR3 DNA: TGTGCCAGCGATTTTCCCCCCTTGAGGGGCAATCAGCCCCAGCATTTT
V gene: TRBV28
J gene: TRBJ1-5
D gene: NA
clone size: NA

CDR3 protein: CASSREAISNYGYTF
CDR3 DNA: TGCGCCAGCAGCCGAGAAGCCATTTCGAACTATGGCTACACCTTC
V gene: TRBV5-1
J gene: TRBJ1-2
D gene: NA
clone size: NA

CDR3 protein: CASSPGTGYGYTF
CDR3 DNA: TGTGCCAGCAGTCCAGGGACAGGATATGGCTACACCTTC
V gene: TRBV27
J gene: TRBJ1-2
D gene: TRBD1
clone size: NA

CDR3 protein: CASSPTGDYGYTF
CDR3 DNA: TGCGCCAGCAGCCCAACAGGAGACTATGGCTACACCTTC
V gene: TRBV5-1
J gene: TRBJ1-2
D gene: NA
clone size: once

CDR3 protein: CASSLARGQLMNTEAFF
CDR3 DNA: TGCGCCAGCAGCTTGGCCAGAGGGCAACTTATGAACACTGAAGCTTTCTTT
V gene: TRBV5-1
J gene: TRBJ1-1
D gene: NA
clone size: NA

CDR3 protein: CATSSRRDRVEKLFF
CDR3 DNA: TGTGCCACCAGCAGCCGCCGGGACAGGGTTGAAAAACTGTTTTTT
V gene: TRBV15
J gene: TRBJ1-4
D gene: TRBD1
clone size: NA

CDR3 protein: CASSPLGGVNAEAFF
CDR3 DNA: TGTGCCAGCAGCCCCTTGGGGGGGGTTAACGCTGAAGCTTTCTTT
V gene: TRBV13
J gene: TRBJ1-1
D gene: NA
clone size: NA

CDR3 protein: CASHPGTGINYGYTF
CDR3 DNA: TGTGCCAGCCATCCCGGGACAGGTATTAACTATGGCTACACCTTC
V gene: TRBV27
J gene: TRBJ1-2
D gene: TRBD1
clone size: NA

CDR3 protein: CASSSGRRGEKLFF
CDR3 DNA: TGTGCCAGCAGCTCAGGAAGGAGGGGTGAAAAACTGTTTTTT
V gene: TRBV7-2
J gene: TRBJ1-4
D gene: NA
clone size: NA

CDR3 protein: CASSTLTGSYSNQPQHF
CDR3 DNA: TGTGCCAGCAGTACTCTCACAGGGAGTTATAGCAATCAGCCCCAGCATTTT
V gene: TRBV28
J gene: TRBJ1-5
D gene: NA
clone size: few

CDR3 protein: CASSYPTGAYEQYF
CDR3 DNA: TGTGCCAGCAGTTACCCGACAGGGGCGTACGAGCAGTACTTC
V gene: TRBV6-6
J gene: TRBJ2-7
D gene: TRBD1
clone size: NA

CDR3 protein: CASSSFHTGGGTEAFF
CDR3 DNA: TGTGCCAGCAGTTCGTTTCACACAGGGGGAGGGACTGAAGCTTTCTTT
V gene: TRBV6-2/TRBV6-3
J gene: TRBJ1-1
D gene: TRBD1
clone size: NA

CDR3 protein: CASSLRRPILSGELFF
CDR3 DNA: TGTGCCAGCAGTTTACGGAGGCCCATACTCTCCGGGGAGCTGTTTTTT
V gene: TRBV27
J gene: TRBJ2-2
D gene: NA
clone size: NA

CDR3 protein: CASSLDVAIGSGELFF
CDR3 DNA: TGTGCCAGCAGTCTCGACGTAGCGATCGGGTCCGGGGAGCTGTTTTTT
V gene: TRBV7-8
J gene: TRBJ2-2
D gene: NA
clone size: NA

CDR3 protein: CATSKGRGALLF
CDR3 DNA: TGTGCCACCAGTAAGGGCAGGGGAGCTCTTCTTTTT
V gene: TRBV24-1
J gene: TRBJ1-1
D gene: NA
clone size: NA

CDR3 protein: CASSYPRQSSEAFF
CDR3 DNA: TGTGCCAGCAGCTACCCTCGACAGAGTTCAGAAGCTTTCTTT
V gene: TRBV7-9
J gene: TRBJ1-1
D gene: NA
clone size: NA

CDR3 protein: CASSLGGTSTDTQYF
CDR3 DNA: TGTGCCAGCAGCTTGGGGGGGACTAGCACAGATACGCAGTATTTT
V gene: TRBV5-6
J gene: TRBJ2-3
D gene: NA
clone size: NA

CDR3 protein: CASRGLAGGPGAYEQYF
CDR3 DNA: TGTGCCAGCAGGGGACTAGCGGGGGGGCCAGGAGCCTACGAGCAGTACTTC
V gene: TRBV27
J gene: TRBJ2-7
D gene: TRBD2
clone size: NA

CDR3 protein: CASSLMTGGHTDTQYF
CDR3 DNA: TGTGCCAGCAGCTTAATGACAGGGGGTCACACAGATACGCAGTATTTT
V gene: TRBV7-3
J gene: TRBJ2-3
D gene: TRBD1
clone size: once

CDR3 protein: CASSLAGTKYNSPLHF
CDR3 DNA: TGCGCCAGCAGCTTGGCAGGGACAAAGTATAATTCACCCCTCCACTTT
V gene: TRBV5-1
J gene: TRBJ1-6
D gene: NA
clone size: NA